What follows are 21 T cell receptor beta chains derived from one specimen sequenced in a study of shared clonotypes between healthy human individuals. Using immunoSEQ multiplex PCR, the repertoire was profiled, and TCRdb retains in-frame clones only, with some absent. The sample lists over 2 million clones, about 95% occurring once. Only CD45RO-negative cells positively selected for CCR7 counted as naive CD8 cells, so terminally differentiated effector memory CD45RA+ cells were excluded. Sequencing input: naive CD8+ T cells sorted from blood. These receptors came from a man aged 18 to 30 in good health.

To note about this clone: This CDR3 is also generated by other DNA sequences in the sample. The chain recombines TRBV7-9 with TRBJ2-5; D unclear. V lost 4 bases to trimming and J lost 3 bases, with 3 bases between them. The CDR3 has 11 amino acids. CDR1 SEHNR and CDR2 FQNEAQ come from the germline V gene (reference sequence). CDR3 amino acids: CASSSKETQYF. For the CDR3, the DNA is TGTGCCAGCAGCTCAAAAGAGACCCAGTACTTC.

The rearrangement links TRBV9 to TRBJ2-3, with no clear D. Trimming stripped 0 bases from V and 1 base from J, with 9 bases between. There are 15 residues in the CDR3. CDR1 and CDR2 (germline): SGDLS, YYNGEE. CDR3 protein: CASSVASRGTDTQYF. The CDR3 nucleotides are TGTGCCAGCAGCGTAGCCTCCCGGGGCACAGATACGCAGTATTTT.

V usage is TRBV11-2 and J usage is TRBJ2-7; 10 bases match TRBD2. Germline CDR1 reads SGHAT; CDR2 reads FQNNGV. This CDR3 has 15 residues. V shed 4 bases and J 3 bases; nucleotides not matched to a gene: 6. The CDR3: CASSSLAGMHYEQYF. The CDR3 DNA follows: TGTGCCAGCAGCTCACTAGCGGGGATGCACTACGAGCAGTACTTC.

The V and J genes are TRBV6-1 and TRBJ2-1; D remains unclear. The germline gives CDR1 MNHNS, CDR2 SASEGT. The CDR3 length is 16 residues. V lost 1 base, J lost 0 bases, and 10 bases lay in between. CDR3 DNA sequence: TGTGCCAGCAGTGAAGAGTACCTCGCCTCCTACAATGAGCAGTTCTTC. Its protein product is CASSEEYLASYNEQFF.

The chain joins TRBV6-5 to TRBJ2-7; D call uncertain. The CDR3 contains 16 residues. V lost 0 bases, J lost 4 bases, and 16 bases lay in between. Germline V gene sequence: CDR1 MNHEY, CDR2 SVGAGI. The CDR3 sequence: CASSYSGSHIPYEQYF. In DNA, the CDR3 is TGTGCCAGCAGTTACTCCGGCAGTCACATCCCTTACGAGCAGTACTTC.

CDR3: CSVEDPPGVTDTQYF. Written as DNA, the CDR3 is TGCAGCGTTGAAGATCCTCCAGGGGTTACAGATACGCAGTATTTT. V and J are TRBV29-1 and TRBJ2-3; tentatively, D is TRBD1 (6 bases). Looked up from germline, CDR1 is SQVTM and CDR2 is ANQGSEA. V lost 0 bases and J lost 3, with 13 bases in between. The CDR3 contains 15 residues.

This clone was counted a single time. The chain uses TRBV4-1 and TRBJ2-1; a weak D match, TRBD1 (6 bases). V was cut by 1 base and J by 4 bases, with 11 bases left in between. This CDR3 contains 15 residues. Germline V gene sequence: CDR1 MGHRA, CDR2 YSYEKL. The CDR3 sequence is CASSQGQERYNEQFF. DNA of the CDR3: TGCGCCAGCAGCCAAGGACAGGAGAGATACAATGAGCAGTTCTTC.

V is TRBV7-6 and J is TRBJ2-3; D not resolved. Germline loops: CDR1 SGHVS, CDR2 FNYEAQ. The CDR3 length is 15 residues. V shed 7 bases and J shed 3 bases, with 17 bases lying between them. CDR3 loop: CASIATLSKTDTQYF. The CDR3 nucleotides read TGTGCCAGCATCGCTACACTGAGTAAGACAGATACGCAGTATTTT.

V gene TRBV30 combines with J gene TRBJ1-4; D not certain. The ends were cut back, 0 bases at V and 8 bases at J, with 7 bases in the middle. The germline V gene encodes CDR1 GTSNPN and CDR2 SVGIG (reference sequence). The CDR3 is 12 amino acids. This CDR3 reads CAWSVSPEKLFF. The CDR3 DNA follows: TGTGCCTGGAGTGTATCTCCCGAAAAACTGTTTTTT.

The chain is built from TRBV6-6 and TRBJ2-2; D is ambiguous. V gave up 2 bases and J gave up 4 bases, with 5 bases separating them. From germline, CDR1 is MNHNY and CDR2 SVGAGI (reference sequence). The CDR3 is 13 residues long. The CDR3 region has the DNA TGTGCCAGCAGTTACGGTCCCACCGGGGAGCTGTTTTTT. This encodes CASSYGPTGELFF.

This clone was seen a single time. The chain recombines TRBV11-3 with TRBJ2-7, with no clear D. Looked up from germline, CDR1 is SGHNT and CDR2 is YENEEA. V was clipped by 1 base and J by 5 bases, with 9 bases between them. The CDR3 is 13 residues long. DNA of the CDR3: TGTGCCAGCAGCTTAGCCGATGGCCACGAGCAGTACTTC. This sequence encodes CASSLADGHEQYF. Full variable domain (remainder filled in from reference TRBV11-3 and TRBJ2-7): EAGVVQSPRYKIIEKKQPVAFWCNPISGHNTLYWYLQNLGQGPELLIRYENEEAVDDSQLPKDRFSAERLKGVDSTLKIQPAELGDSAVYLCASSLADGHEQYFGPGTRLTVT.

The genes are TRBV9 and TRBJ1-5; D might be TRBD1 (5 bases). Per the germline V gene, CDR1 is SGDLS and CDR2 is YYNGEE. This CDR3 is built from 16 residues. V lost 2 bases and J lost 6, with 18 bases in between. CDR3: CASSVGQGEEGQPQHF. CDR3 coding DNA: TGTGCCAGCAGCGTGGGGCAGGGCGAGGAAGGTCAGCCCCAGCATTTT.

As concerns this clone: Mismatch with germline at one junction end may stem from a read error. The V call is TRBV6-5, the J call TRBJ2-5; no firm D call. Germline CDR1 reads MNHEY; CDR2 reads SVGAGI. This CDR3 contains 11 residues. This CDR3 reads CASIYAETQYF. For the CDR3, the DNA is TGTGCCAGCATTTACGCCGAGACCCAGTACTTC.

The V call is TRBV28, the J call TRBJ2-1, with D possibly matching TRBD2 (6 bases). V lost 6 bases and J lost 3, with 9 bases in between. The CDR3 is 13 amino acids. Germline V gives CDR1 MDHEN, CDR2 SYDVKM. Here the CDR3 reads CASRGTYYNEQFF. The DNA of the CDR3 is TGTGCCAGCAGGGGGACTTACTACAATGAGCAGTTCTTC. Using reference TRBV28 and TRBJ2-1 for the parts outside the CDR3, the full variable domain is DVKVTQSSRYLVKRTGEKVFLECVQDMDHENMFWYRQDPGLGLRLIYFSYDVKMKEKGDIPEGYSVSREKKERFSLILESASTNQTSMYLCASRGTYYNEQFFGPGTRLTVL.

This clone was seen only once. This sample also contains other DNA sequences that code for the same CDR3. CDR3 in DNA: TGTGCCAGCAGCTTAGTTGTGAACACTGAAGCTTTCTTT. Translated, it gives CASSLVVNTEAFF. The chain joins TRBV7-9 to TRBJ1-1; D call uncertain. Trimming took 1 base from V and 0 from J, leaving 3 bases between them. The CDR3 sequence is 13 residues long. CDR1 and CDR2 from the germline V gene are SEHNR and FQNEAQ (reference sequence).

The chain uses TRBV29-1 and TRBJ2-1; D gene unclear. The CDR3 has 13 residues. The ends were cut back, 3 bases at V and 3 bases at J, with 9 bases in the middle. Germline loops: CDR1 SQVTM, CDR2 ANQGSEA. CDR3 in amino acids: CSVDEPLYNEQFF. The CDR3 DNA reads TGCAGCGTTGACGAACCTCTCTACAATGAGCAGTTCTTC.

The chain carries TRBV19 and TRBJ2-7, with 9 bases that match TRBD1. The CDR3 runs to 15 residues. The junction had 6 bases not matched to a gene; V was cut back by 5 bases and J by 1 base. Germline CDR1 reads LNHDA; CDR2 reads SQIVND (reference sequence). This CDR3 reads CASSPIGTGSYEQYF. The CDR3 DNA is TGTGCCAGTAGTCCAATCGGGACAGGGTCCTACGAGCAGTACTTC.

The rearrangement joins TRBV7-9 to TRBJ2-3; D unresolved. Per the germline V gene, CDR1 is SEHNR and CDR2 is FQNEAQ (reference sequence). V lost 5 bases, J lost 2 bases, and 11 bases lay in between. The length of the CDR3 is 14 residues. The CDR3 sequence is CASSRTLVTDTQYF. The CDR3 DNA sequence: TGTGCCAGCAGCCGCACCTTGGTCACAGATACGCAGTATTTT.

This clone was seen once. This chain joins TRBV7-2 and TRBJ2-3, with 9 bases identical to TRBD2. The CDR3 is made up of 16 amino acids. Losses at the gene ends were 2 bases for V and 4 bases for J; bases not matched to a gene: 7. The germline gives CDR1 SGHTA, CDR2 FQGNSA. CDR3 region: CASSLIVAGGPDTQYF. DNA for the CDR3: TGTGCCAGCAGCTTAATAGTCGCGGGGGGGCCAGATACGCAGTATTTT.

The chain links TRBV5-1 to TRBJ2-1; D unclear. The ends were cut back, 4 bases at V and 6 bases at J, with 14 bases in the middle. Germline loops: CDR1 SGHRS, CDR2 YFSETQ. CDR3 length equals 14 residues. The CDR3 loop reads CASSPPQQPNEQFF. As DNA, the CDR3 is TGCGCCAGCAGCCCCCCACAGCAACCCAATGAGCAGTTCTTC.

The chain uses TRBV25-1 and TRBJ1-2; D remains unclear. The CDR3 is 11 amino acids. The germline V and J ends were trimmed by 5 bases and 11 bases, with 12 bases remaining between them. The germline V gene encodes CDR1 MGHDK and CDR2 SYGVNS. The CDR3 loop reads CASSLGVLYTF. The CDR3 DNA follows: TGTGCCAGCAGTCTAGGCGTCTTGTACACCTTC.